This TCR beta chain emerged from a study of regulatory T cells in long-lasting Graves disease (dated by TCRdb to the early 2020s). Regarding the research as a whole: Patients with newly diagnosed Graves' disease had been on antithyroid drugs for under 3 months. Persistent Graves' disease patients were compared with newly diagnosed Graves' disease patients by peripheral blood TCR sequencing and RNA sequencing. The study took place in China and was registered as a clinical trial. TCR sequencing covered around 13 persistent and roughly 20 newly diagnosed Graves' disease patients, 33 samples in total.

From its cysteine to its phenylalanine, the CDR3 spans 15 amino acids. CDR3 DNA is the only sequence kept; it has 45 bases, read in frame from the first base. Trimming takes 7 bases from V and 4 bases from J, and the germline ends sit 18 bases apart. From a lookup of the germline V gene, CDR1 and CDR2 are SGHVS and FQNEAQ. The paper as a whole reports these results and caveats: The authors noted that the small sample size was a limitation that may lower accuracy. Only the TCR beta chain was sequenced and analyzed. A larger number of public clonotypes was shared among persistent patients (under 3,000) than among newly diagnosed patients (roughly 980). The study examined only peripheral blood because the primary lesion, thyroid tissue, could not be accessed. TRBV28, TRBJ1-2 and TRBJ2-5 were preferentially used in persistent disease, while TRBV20-1 and TRBJ2-1 were favored in newly diagnosed disease. Compared with newly diagnosed patients, patients with persistent Graves' disease had lower TCR Shannon entropy and fewer highly expanded clones, which suggests clonal expansion.

Many counts were recorded for this clonotype. Its antigen is unknown. There are no base qualities to consult, and no much larger clone falls within one base. The method was multiplex PCR. The instrument was an Illumina HiSeq 4000. To build TCR beta libraries, CDR3 regions were amplified by Arm-PCR using iRepertoire HTBI primers. Gel purification was performed on PCR products prior to sequencing. The authors' analysis ran thus. Gene usage analysis of CDR3 amino acid clonotypes relied on the roughly 64 TRBV and about 13 TRBJ segments identified across samples. COPE and FqMerger were used to merge filtered high-quality paired reads into contigs. BLAST was used to align contigs to IMGT TRBV, TRBD and TRBJ reference genes, and CDR3 was defined according to IMGT. Any clonotype with a frequency above 0.1% was classified as a highly expanded clone. Shannon entropy served as the measure of repertoire diversity, while the Gini coefficient captured V-J evenness. A clonotype found in more than one individual was treated as public. TCRdb took the public reads, trimmed them with fastp at Q25, ran MiXCR for clone calling and kept in-frame beta chains. CDR3 protein sequences are deduplicated, and each keeps its most common genes and DNA. It is TCRdb's table, rather than the study itself, that gives the V and J calls and clone size. The sample table records 400,000 to 550,000 distinct CDR3 sequences; roughly 15% of these occur just once. Together, the top ten hold 20% to 25% of the sample.

The sample's time point label is to be understood as: newly diagnosed GD, antithyroid drugs for less than 3 months. For both TCR sequencing and RNA sequencing, RNA was extracted from PBMCs in TRIzol. The diagnosis of Graves' disease was made according to American Thyroid Association guidelines. Recruitment of patients was carried out at an endocrinology department in Xi'an, China. Each patient gave approximately 9.7 milliliters of peripheral blood, collected in an EDTA anticoagulant tube. Ficoll Paque Plus density gradient separation was used to isolate PBMCs, and no further T cell sorting was performed. An Agilent 2100 Bioanalyzer and agarose gel were used to assess RNA quality, and a NanoDrop 2000 was used to measure RNA concentration. This sample also appeared in a second study, on T cells in Graves' hyperthyroidism and ophthalmopathy. Drawing on the second study: Stable Graves' hyperthyroidism was defined as no progression to ophthalmopathy during 18 months of follow-up. The hyperthyroidism patients were between 18 and 65 years old and newly diagnosed, with a disease duration of less than 2 months. Patients with uncontrolled infections, other autoimmune diseases, pregnancy or lactation were excluded. Diagnoses were established on the basis of clinical symptoms, serum thyroxine and TRAb, thyroid ultrasound, and orbital computed tomography. For the first round of RT-PCR on the TCR CDR3, the HTBI primer set was used together with the Qiagen OneStep RT-PCR kit. Most expanded thyroid clonotypes (frequency above 0.001) were also found in blood, which suggests that blood repertoires may mirror thyroid immune responses. A 13 V-J signature model separated ophthalmopathy from stable hyperthyroidism, with roughly 88% sensitivity and 81.08% specificity in cross-validation and 80%/75% in testing. During validation, the model predicted progression to ophthalmopathy a median of approximately 6 months ahead of onset, with more than 60% sensitivity and around 73% specificity. To identify TCR V-J signatures that set the groups apart, the researchers used a discovery cohort of 100 patients, made up of 43 with Graves' ophthalmopathy and some 60 with stable Graves' hyperthyroidism. An independent validation cohort of under 20 hyperthyroidism patients and 17 patients who later progressed to ophthalmopathy tested prospective prediction of ophthalmopathy. For training and testing, the 100 or so patients in the discovery cohort were randomly divided in a 7:3 ratio. The study also compared thyroid tissue and blood T-cell repertoires from roughly six Graves' hyperthyroidism patients. After sampling, hyperthyroidism patients received methimazole starting at 30 mg daily, and ophthalmopathy patients received high-dose intravenous methylprednisolone. Libraries were constructed in a second round of multiplex PCR, after which size selection and purification were carried out. Paired-end sequencing of the libraries was performed with 100 bp reads on an Illumina HiSeq2000. SOAPnuke was used to process the raw data, with reads discarded if the reads contained adapters or uncalled bases, had a mean Phred below 15, or lacked an exact constant-primer or identifier match. High-quality paired reads were merged with COPE v1.2.5, and unique nucleotide sequences were defined as clonotypes. MiTCR v1.1 was used to align clonotypes to the IMGT TRBV, TRBD and TRBJ reference segments. Only V-J combinations with frequency above 0.0001, covering about 99% of repertoires, were analysed. The TCS score was defined as F50 (clonal expansion) divided by E x V (chaos), with BLOSUM62-based TCRdist calculated between CDR3 peptides within each V-J. Welch's t-statistics and random forest reduced just over 500 V-J features to 10 to 15, which were used in a naive Bayes classifier (R e1071). Sample size was not statistically predetermined, and blinding of investigators to group allocation was not performed. The paper reports TCR Vbeta CDR3 sequencing of some 140 peripheral blood samples: 40 to 45 ophthalmopathy, approximately 74 hyperthyroidism and around 17 progressor patients.

This TCR was recovered from a woman aged 18-29 years with Graves disease. Donor details come from another sample of the same person, matched by shared clones. The input for sequencing was peripheral blood mononuclear cells (PBMCs), taken at new diagnosis, from a patient treated with antithyroid drugs. The chain was built from TRBV7-8 and TRBJ2-3, with no D gene named confidently. Here is the DNA: TGTGCCAGCACCCTGACGACTTCTGAGGCAGATACGCAGTATTTT. Translated, this gives CASTLTTSEADTQYF.